Each of the 2 T cell receptor beta chains below was sequenced from the same sample in a study of post-analysis software for immune sequencing data. These receptors are not linked to any known antigen. Study results and limitations: About five TRBV segments occurring more often in patients than controls included TRBV5-6, TRBV5-1 and TRBV20-1.

Unique-molecular-identifier-tagged TCR beta cDNA libraries were used. TCRdb reprocessed the PCR reads with MiXCR, giving one entry per CDR3 protein. The sample holds some 690,000 distinct CDR3 sequences, around 64% seen once. What was sequenced was blood. The receptor source for this set is a girl aged 2 to 10 with multiple sclerosis.

This clonotype was seen more than once but under ten times. The chain uses TRBV29-1 and TRBJ2-3, with D uncertain. The CDR3 totals 11 residues. V lost 0 bases to trimming and J lost 5 bases, with 3 bases between them. In germline, CDR1 is SQVTM, CDR2 ANQGSEA. The DNA for the CDR3 is TGCAGCGTTGAAGAAGGAGATACGCAGTATTTT. It codes for CSVEEGDTQYF.

The rearrangement joins TRBV4-3 to TRBJ1-1; 12 bases match TRBD1. V gave up 0 bases and J gave up 0 bases; unmatched junction bases: 5. Germline-derived CDR1 and CDR2 are LGHNA and YSLEER. This CDR3 has 18 amino acids. CDR3 loop: CASSQERGQGAVNTEAFF. The CDR3 DNA sequence: TGCGCCAGCAGCCAAGAGCGGGGACAGGGGGCAGTGAACACTGAAGCTTTCTTT.